The entry below gives a single T cell receptor beta chain sequence along with its context. Assignment of participants to cohorts was predicated upon participant-reported clinical history. These data are taken from a study of blood T cell repertoires in COVID-19. Study information: Acute and convalescent COVID-19 samples came from the United States, Italy and Spain. In each case, the material was cDNA or gDNA derived from T cells, B-cell-depleted T cells, or PBMCs.

The table came from immunoSEQ multiplex PCR; TCRdb's copy has only in-frame clones and leaves some out. The sample contains approximately 220,000 clones, 85% to 90% of which appear only once. The CDR3 consists of 15 residues. The V gene lost 4 bases and the J gene lost 0 bases, with 10 bases spanning the gap. Per germline, CDR1 MGHRA and CDR2 YSYEKL. The specimen was PBMCs or T cells enriched from blood (not recorded which). The source is a man younger than 40 who had recovered from COVID-19. The rearrangement joins TRBV4-1 to TRBJ1-3; D is ambiguous. CDR3 in amino acids: CASSLVLYSGNTIYF. CDR3 DNA sequence: TGCGCCAGCAGCCTAGTACTATACTCTGGAAACACCATATATTTT.